These 8 T cell receptor beta chains were all obtained from the same sample, sequenced in a study of T cells of healthy individuals. TCRdb re-derived calls from the 5' RACE reads in MiXCR, one entry per CDR3 protein. The sample lists about 96,000 distinct CDR3 sequences; roughly 15% were seen once. These receptors came from a human donor in good health.

This clonotype has ten or more counts. The V gene is TRBV20-1, the J gene TRBJ2-1, with a possible D match to TRBD1 (6 bases). The ends were cut back, 0 bases at V and 4 bases at J, with 13 bases in the middle. There are 15 residues in the CDR3. Germline CDR1 and CDR2: DFQATT and SNEGSKA (reference sequence). As DNA, the CDR3 is TGCAGTGCTAGAGATCACAGGGCGGCATACAATGAGCAGTTCTTC. The encoded protein is CSARDHRAAYNEQFF.

The rearrangement joins TRBV6-5 to TRBJ1-3; the D gene is possibly TRBD1 (5 bases). V dropped 6 bases and J dropped 2 bases, with 17 bases sitting between them. The V gene's germline CDR1 is MNHEY and CDR2 SVGAGI. The CDR3 contains 16 residues. The CDR3 nucleotides are TGTGCCAGCAGGCCGCAAATGGGGGTGACTGGAAACACCATATATTTT. Translation gives CASRPQMGVTGNTIYF.

This clonotype was picked up a small number of times. The chain recombines TRBV7-2 with TRBJ2-1; no firm D call. The CDR3 has 13 residues. Trimming removed 1 base from V and 9 bases from J, with 10 bases in between. CDR1 is SGHTA and CDR2 is FQGNSA in the germline V gene. The CDR3 DNA reads TGTGCCAGCAGCTTAGATCACGCTTTTGAGCAGTTCTTC. Translating it yields CASSLDHAFEQFF.

There are many counts of this clonotype. This sequence joins TRBV28 and TRBJ2-4, with 8 bases that match TRBD2. This CDR3 has 17 residues. V gave up 7 bases and J gave up 0 bases; unmatched junction bases: 11. Germline V gene data show CDR1 as MDHEN and CDR2 as SYDVKM. This chain's CDR3 is CASKGSGTILAKNIQYF. In DNA, the CDR3 is TGTGCCAGCAAGGGTAGCGGGACGATCCTAGCCAAAAACATTCAGTACTTC.

V and J are TRBV4-3 and TRBJ2-3; tentatively, D is TRBD2 (6 bases). Germline CDR1 reads LGHNA; CDR2 reads YSLEER. The V gene lost 1 base and the J gene lost 6 bases, with 17 bases spanning the gap. This CDR3 has 16 residues. The CDR3 region is CASSQVVGWGGDTQYF. The CDR3 DNA reads as TGCGCCAGCAGCCAAGTGGTTGGGTGGGGAGGTGATACGCAGTATTTT.

The table lists this clonotype with a few counts. V and J are TRBV11-2 and TRBJ2-3; D is possibly TRBD1 (5 bases). Germline CDR1 reads SGHAT; CDR2 reads FQNNGV. This CDR3 has 14 amino acids. V was cut by 1 base and J by 6 bases, with 11 bases left in between. The CDR3 bases are TGTGCCAGCAGCTTAGGTGGTAGGGGTGATACGCAGTATTTT. Translation gives CASSLGGRGDTQYF.

There are many counts of this clonotype. CDR3 nucleotide sequence: TGCGCCAGCAGCCAGACTAGCGGGACATACCCCGCAGATACGCAGTATTTT. Encoded protein: CASSQTSGTYPADTQYF. The chain carries TRBV4-3 and TRBJ2-3; TRBD2 matches at 11 bases. The CDR3 loop spans 17 amino acids. Trimming at V came to 3 bases and at J to 4 bases, leaving 9 bases not matched to a gene. CDR1 is LGHNA, CDR2 YSLEER, per germline.

The chain joins TRBV4-3 to TRBJ1-4; no clear D. Germline V lookup: CDR1 LGHNA, CDR2 YSLEER. This CDR3 spans 13 amino acids. V was clipped by 1 base and J by 11 bases, with 11 bases between them. CDR3 bases: TGCGCCAGCAGCCAAGGAGAGGGTGGGAAACTGTTTTTT. It translates to CASSQGEGGKLFF.